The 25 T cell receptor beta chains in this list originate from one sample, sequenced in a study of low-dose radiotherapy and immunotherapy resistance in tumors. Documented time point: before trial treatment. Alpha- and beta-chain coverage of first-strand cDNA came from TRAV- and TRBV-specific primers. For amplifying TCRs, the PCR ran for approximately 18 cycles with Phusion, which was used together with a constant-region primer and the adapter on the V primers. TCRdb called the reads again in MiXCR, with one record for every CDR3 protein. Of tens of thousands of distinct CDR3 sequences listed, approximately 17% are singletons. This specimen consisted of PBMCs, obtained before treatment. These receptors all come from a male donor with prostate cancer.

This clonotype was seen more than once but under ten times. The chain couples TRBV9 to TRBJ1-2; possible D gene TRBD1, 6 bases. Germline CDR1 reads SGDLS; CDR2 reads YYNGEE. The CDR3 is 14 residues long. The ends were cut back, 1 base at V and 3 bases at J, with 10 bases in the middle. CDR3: CASSVQGSYYGYTF. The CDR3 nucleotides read TGTGCCAGCAGCGTACAGGGGAGCTACTATGGCTACACCTTC.

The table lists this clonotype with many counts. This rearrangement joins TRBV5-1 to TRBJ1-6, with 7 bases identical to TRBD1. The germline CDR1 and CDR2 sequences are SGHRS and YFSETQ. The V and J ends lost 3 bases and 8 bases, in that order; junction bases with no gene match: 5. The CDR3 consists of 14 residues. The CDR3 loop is CASSSSRGDSPLHF. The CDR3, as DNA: TGCGCCAGCAGCTCGTCCAGGGGGGATTCACCCCTCCACTTT.

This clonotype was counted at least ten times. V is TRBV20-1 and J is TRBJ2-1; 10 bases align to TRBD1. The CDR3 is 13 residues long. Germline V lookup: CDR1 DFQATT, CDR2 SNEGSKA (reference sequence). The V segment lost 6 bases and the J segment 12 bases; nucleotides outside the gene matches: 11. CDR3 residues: CSAPGQGGPGQFF. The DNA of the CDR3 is TGCAGTGCCCCAGGACAGGGGGGGCCCGGGCAGTTCTTC.

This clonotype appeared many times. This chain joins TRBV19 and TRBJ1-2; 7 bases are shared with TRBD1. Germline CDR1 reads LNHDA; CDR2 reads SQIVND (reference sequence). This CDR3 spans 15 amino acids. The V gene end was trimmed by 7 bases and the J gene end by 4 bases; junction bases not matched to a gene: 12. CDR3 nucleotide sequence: TGTGCCAGTACCGCGGGACAGTTCCTTAGCTATGGCTACACCTTC. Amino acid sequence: CASTAGQFLSYGYTF.

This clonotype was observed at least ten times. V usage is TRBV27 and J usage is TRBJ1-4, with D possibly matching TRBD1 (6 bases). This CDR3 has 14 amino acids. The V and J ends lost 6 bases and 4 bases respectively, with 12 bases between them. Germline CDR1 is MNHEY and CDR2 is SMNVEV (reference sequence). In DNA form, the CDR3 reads TGTGCCAGCAGGCCGGACAGCTTTAATGAAAAACTGTTTTTT. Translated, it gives CASRPDSFNEKLFF.

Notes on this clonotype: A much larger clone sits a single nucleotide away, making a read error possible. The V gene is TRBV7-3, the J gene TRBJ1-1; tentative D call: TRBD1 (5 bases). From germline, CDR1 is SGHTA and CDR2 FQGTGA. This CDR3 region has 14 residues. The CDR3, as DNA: TGTGCCAGCAGCCCCCGGCGGGGGAACACTGTAGCTTTCTTT. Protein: CASSPRRGNTVAFF.

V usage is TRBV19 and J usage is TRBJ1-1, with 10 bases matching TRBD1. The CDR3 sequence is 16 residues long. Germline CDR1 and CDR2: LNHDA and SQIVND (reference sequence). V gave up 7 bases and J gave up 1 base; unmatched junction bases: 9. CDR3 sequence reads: CASTLDRGIGNTEAFF. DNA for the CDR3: TGTGCCAGTACCTTGGACAGGGGGATTGGGAACACTGAAGCTTTCTTT.

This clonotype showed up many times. CDR3 residues: CASSSKGGSYNEQFF. The DNA of the CDR3 is TGTGCCAGCAGTTCTAAGGGGGGATCCTACAATGAGCAGTTCTTC. V gene TRBV6-5 combines with J gene TRBJ2-1; the D call may be TRBD1 or TRBD2 (6 bases each). The CDR3 sequence is 15 residues long. Germline values: CDR1 MNHEY, CDR2 SVGAGI. Between the trimmed V and J ends, which lost 4 bases and 1 base, there was a span of 11 bases.

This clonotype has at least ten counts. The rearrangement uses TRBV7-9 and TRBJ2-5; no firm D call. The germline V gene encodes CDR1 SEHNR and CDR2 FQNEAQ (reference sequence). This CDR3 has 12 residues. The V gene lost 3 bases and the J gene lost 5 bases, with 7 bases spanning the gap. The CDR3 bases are TGTGCCAGCAGCTTTCGGCCTGAGACCCAGTACTTC. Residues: CASSFRPETQYF.

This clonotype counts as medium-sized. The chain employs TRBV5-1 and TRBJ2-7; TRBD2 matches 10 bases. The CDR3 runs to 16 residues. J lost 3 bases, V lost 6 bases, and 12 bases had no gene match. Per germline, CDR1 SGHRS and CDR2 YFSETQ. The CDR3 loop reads CASTPSGTSASYEQYF. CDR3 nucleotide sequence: TGCGCCAGCACACCGAGCGGGACTAGCGCCAGCTACGAGCAGTACTTC.

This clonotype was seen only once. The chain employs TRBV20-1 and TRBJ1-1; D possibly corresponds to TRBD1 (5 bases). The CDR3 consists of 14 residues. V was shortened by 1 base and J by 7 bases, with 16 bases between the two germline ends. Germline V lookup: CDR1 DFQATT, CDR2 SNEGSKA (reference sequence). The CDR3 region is CSARVSSGSGEAFF. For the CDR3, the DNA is TGCAGTGCTAGAGTGTCATCAGGGTCTGGTGAAGCTTTCTTT.

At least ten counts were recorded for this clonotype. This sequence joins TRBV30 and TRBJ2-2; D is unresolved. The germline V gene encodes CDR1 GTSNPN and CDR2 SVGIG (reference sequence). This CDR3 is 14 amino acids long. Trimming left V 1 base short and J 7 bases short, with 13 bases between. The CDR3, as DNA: TGTGCCTGGAGTGGACGGTGGGCCGGCGGGGAGCTGTTTTTT. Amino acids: CAWSGRWAGGELFF.

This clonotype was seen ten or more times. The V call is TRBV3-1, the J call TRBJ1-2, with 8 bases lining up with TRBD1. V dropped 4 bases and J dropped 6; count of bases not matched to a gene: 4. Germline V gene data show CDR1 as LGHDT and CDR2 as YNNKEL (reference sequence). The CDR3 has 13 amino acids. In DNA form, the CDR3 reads TGTGCCAGCAGCCGACTGACAGGGGATGGCTACACCTTC. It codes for CASSRLTGDGYTF. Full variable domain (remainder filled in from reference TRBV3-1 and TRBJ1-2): DTAVSQTPKYLVTQMGNDKSIKCEQNLGHDTMYWYKQDSKKFLKIMFSYNNKELIINETVPNRFSPKSPDKAHLNLHINSLELGDSAVYFCASSRLTGDGYTFGSGTRLTVV.

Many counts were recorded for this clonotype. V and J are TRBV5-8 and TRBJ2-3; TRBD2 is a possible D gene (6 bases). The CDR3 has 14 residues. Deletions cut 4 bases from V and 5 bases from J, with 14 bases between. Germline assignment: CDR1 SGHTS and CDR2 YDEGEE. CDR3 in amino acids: CASSMEGRRDTQYF. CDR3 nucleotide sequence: TGTGCCAGCAGCATGGAGGGGCGGAGAGATACGCAGTATTTT.

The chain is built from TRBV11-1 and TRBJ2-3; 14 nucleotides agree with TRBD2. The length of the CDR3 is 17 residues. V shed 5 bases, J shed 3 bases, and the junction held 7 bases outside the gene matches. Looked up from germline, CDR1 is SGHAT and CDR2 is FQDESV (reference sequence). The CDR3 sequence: CASSLTGTSGRTDTQYF. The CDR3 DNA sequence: TGTGCCAGCAGCCTGACCGGGACTAGCGGGAGAACAGATACGCAGTATTTT.

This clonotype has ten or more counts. CDR3 protein: CASSWGPRGSSPTGELFF. The CDR3 DNA follows: TGTGCCAGCAGCTGGGGGCCACGGGGGTCCTCTCCCACCGGGGAGCTGTTTTTT. V usage is TRBV7-9 and J usage is TRBJ2-2; perhaps D is TRBD1 or TRBD2 (6 bases each). Germline V gene sequence: CDR1 SEHNR, CDR2 FQNEAQ (reference sequence). The CDR3 is 18 residues long. V lost 4 bases to trimming and J lost 4 bases, with 22 bases between them.

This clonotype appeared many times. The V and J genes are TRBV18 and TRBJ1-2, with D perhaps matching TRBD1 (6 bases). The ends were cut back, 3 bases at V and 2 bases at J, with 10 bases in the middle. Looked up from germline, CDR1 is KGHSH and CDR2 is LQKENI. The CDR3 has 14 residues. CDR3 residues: CASSPGADNYGYTF. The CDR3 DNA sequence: TGTGCCAGCTCACCGGGGGCAGACAACTATGGCTACACCTTC.

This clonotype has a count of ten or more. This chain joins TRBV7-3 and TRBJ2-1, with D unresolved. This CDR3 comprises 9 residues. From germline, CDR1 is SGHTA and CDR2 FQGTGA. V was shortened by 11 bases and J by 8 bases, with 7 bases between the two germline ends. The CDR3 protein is CAPGYEQFF. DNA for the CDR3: TGTGCCCCCGGCTATGAGCAGTTCTTC.

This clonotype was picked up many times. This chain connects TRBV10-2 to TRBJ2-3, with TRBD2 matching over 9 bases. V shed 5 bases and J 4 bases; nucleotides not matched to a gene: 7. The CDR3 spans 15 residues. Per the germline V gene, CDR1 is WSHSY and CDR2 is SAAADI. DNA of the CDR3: TGCGCCAGCAGTATCCGCGGGGGGGGTGCAGATACGCAGTATTTT. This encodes CASSIRGGGADTQYF.

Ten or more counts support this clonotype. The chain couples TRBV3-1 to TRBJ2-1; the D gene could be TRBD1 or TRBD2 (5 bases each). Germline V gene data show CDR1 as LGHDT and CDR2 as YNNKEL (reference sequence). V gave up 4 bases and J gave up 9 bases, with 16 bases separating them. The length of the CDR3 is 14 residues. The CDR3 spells CASSPNRGLTEQFF. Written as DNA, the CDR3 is TGTGCCAGCAGCCCAAACCGGGGCCTGACTGAGCAGTTCTTC.

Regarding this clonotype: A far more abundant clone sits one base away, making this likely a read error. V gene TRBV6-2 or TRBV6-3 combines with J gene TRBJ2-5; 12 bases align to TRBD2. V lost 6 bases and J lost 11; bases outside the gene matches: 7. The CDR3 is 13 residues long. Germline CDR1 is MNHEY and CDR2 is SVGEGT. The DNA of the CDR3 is TGTGCCAGCAGGACTAGCGGGGGCGATGAGCAGTACTTC. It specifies CASRTSGGDEQYF.

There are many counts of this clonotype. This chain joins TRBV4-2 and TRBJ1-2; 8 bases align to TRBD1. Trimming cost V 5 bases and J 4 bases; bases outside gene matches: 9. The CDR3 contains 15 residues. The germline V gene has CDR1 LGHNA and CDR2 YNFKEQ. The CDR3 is CASSGTGTGLYGYTF. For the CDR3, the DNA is TGTGCCAGCAGCGGTACCGGGACAGGACTCTATGGCTACACCTTC.

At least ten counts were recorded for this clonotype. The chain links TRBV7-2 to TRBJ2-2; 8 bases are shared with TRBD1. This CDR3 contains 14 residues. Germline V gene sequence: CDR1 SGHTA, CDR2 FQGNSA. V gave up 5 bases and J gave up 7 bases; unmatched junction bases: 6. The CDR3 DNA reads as TGTGCCAGCAGCCCGTCAGGGGGCATCGGGGAGCTGTTTTTT. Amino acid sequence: CASSPSGGIGELFF.

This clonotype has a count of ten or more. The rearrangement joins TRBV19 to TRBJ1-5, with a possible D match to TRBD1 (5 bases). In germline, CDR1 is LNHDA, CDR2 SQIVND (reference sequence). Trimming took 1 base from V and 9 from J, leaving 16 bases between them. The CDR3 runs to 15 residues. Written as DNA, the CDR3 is TGTGCCAGTAGTATAGGATACAGGTCTGACCGGCCCCAGCATTTT. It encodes CASSIGYRSDRPQHF. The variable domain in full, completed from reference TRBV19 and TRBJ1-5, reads DGGITQSPKYLFRKEGQNVTLSCEQNLNHDAMYWYRQDPGQGLRLIYYSQIVNDFQKGDIAEGYSVSREKKESFPLTVTSAQKNPTAFYLCASSIGYRSDRPQHFGDGTRLSIL.

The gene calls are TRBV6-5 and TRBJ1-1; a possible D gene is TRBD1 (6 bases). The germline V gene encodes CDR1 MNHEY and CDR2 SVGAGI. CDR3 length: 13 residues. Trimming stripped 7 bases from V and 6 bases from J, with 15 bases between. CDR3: CASTRGAIAEAFF. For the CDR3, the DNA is TGTGCCAGCACGAGGGGGGCAATTGCTGAAGCTTTCTTT.